This record covers a single TCR beta chain. The target antigen is unknown. The CDR3 contains 14 residues. In germline, CDR1 is SGDLS, CDR2 YYNGEE. Trimming at V came to 4 bases and at J to 5 bases, leaving 8 bases not matched to a gene. The data belong to a study of T cell repertoires in cytomegalovirus infection. Study-wide context: Public TCR beta signatures marked donors with CMV infection and the matching HLA.

General observations from the study: What dominated the ex vivo response were HLA-C-restricted CMV-specific TCR beta clonotypes. People with CMV and the relevant HLA were identified by cumulative public TCR beta family frequency.

TCRdb re-called the reads with MiXCR, one entry per CDR3 protein. Here the sample spans almost 550,000 distinct CDR3 sequences, approximately 15% being singletons. This TCR was recovered from a human donor in good health (CMV status not recorded). Some clones in this sample may be carry-over from other donors' samples. The chain employs TRBV9 and TRBJ2-7; the match to TRBD1 covers 8 bases. Input material: CD8+ T cells from PBMCs. The CDR3: CASSRGRGRDEQYF. In nucleotides, the CDR3 is TGTGCCAGCAGCAGGGGCAGGGGGCGCGACGAGCAGTACTTC.